This T cell receptor beta chain was recovered during a study of blood T cell repertoires in COVID-19. The repertoire was sequenced with immunoSEQ multiplex PCR; TCRdb's copy has only in-frame clones and lacks some. The sample has 110,000 to 150,000 clones; roughly three quarters are singletons. The CDR3 consists of 15 residues. Per germline, CDR1 SGHTA and CDR2 FQGNSA. With 5 bases removed from V and 2 bases from J, the gap between germline ends came to 13 bases. The material sequenced was peripheral blood. This TCR was recovered from a woman aged 55-75 years with acute or convalescent COVID-19. This chain links TRBV7-2 with TRBJ1-5; D gene unclear. For the CDR3, the DNA is TGTGCCAGCAGCGATGGAGGTCTTCGCAATCAGCCCCAGCATTTT. Its translation: CASSDGGLRNQPQHF.